A single sample gave rise to the 14 T cell receptor beta chains below, sequenced in a study of shared clonotypes between healthy human individuals (dated by TCRdb to the early 2020s). Libraries were made using the immunoSEQ multiplex PCR assay. The immuneACCESS repertoire file appears here via TCRdb, limited to in-frame rearrangements. These files lack a portion of the clones; in checked studies, under half of the deficit traces to unresolved V genes, and the cause of the others is not known. The sample table lists hundreds of thousands of clones, around three quarters of them with a count of one. The ten largest clones capture about 12% of the sample. Material for sequencing was PBMCs. The receptors stem from a woman aged 35 to 49 in good health. Some clones in this sample may be carry-over from other donors' samples.

Turning to this clone: This clone may be a read error of a much larger clone one base away. Other DNA variants within this sample encode the same CDR3. The V gene is TRBV29-1, the J gene TRBJ2-7; D ambiguous. CDR1 is SQVTM and CDR2 is ANQGSEA in the germline V gene. The CDR3 totals 12 residues. The CDR3 loop is CSVVGSSYEQYF. CDR3 coding DNA: TGCAGCGTTGTAGGCAGCTCCTACGAGCAGTACTTT.

This chain joins TRBV2 and TRBJ2-5, with a tentative D call TRBD1 (6 bases). The CDR3 length is 14 residues. CDR1 SNHLY and CDR2 FYNNEI come from the germline V gene. With 3 bases removed from V and 7 bases from J, the gap between germline ends came to 15 bases. CDR3 region: CASSEDRPTGTQYF. The CDR3 coding sequence is TGTGCCAGCAGTGAGGACAGACCCACCGGGACCCAGTACTTC. Together with reference TRBV2 and TRBJ2-5, the CDR3 gives the full variable domain: EPEVTQTPSHQVTQMGQEVILRCVPISNHLYFYWYRQILGQKVEFLVSFYNNEISEKSEIFDDQFSVERPDGSNFTLKIRSTKLEDSAMYFCASSEDRPTGTQYFGPGTRLLVL.

The gene calls are TRBV4-1 and TRBJ1-2, with D possibly TRBD1 on 6 matching bases. Germline V gene data show CDR1 as MGHRA and CDR2 as YSYEKL. Trimming pared 3 bases from V and 4 bases from J, leaving 9 bases between. The CDR3 spans 13 residues. This CDR3 is CASSQGAFYGYTF. The CDR3 nucleotides read TGCGCCAGCAGCCAGGGGGCCTTCTATGGCTACACCTTC.

The table lists this clone with a few counts. The chain couples TRBV5-4 to TRBJ2-1; 10 bases align to TRBD2. Unmatched junction bases numbered 3, after V lost 0 bases and J lost 9 bases. Germline assignment: CDR1 SGHNT and CDR2 YYREEE (reference sequence). This CDR3 spans 14 amino acids. The CDR3 loop is CASSLGLAGAEQFF. In nucleotides, the CDR3 is TGTGCCAGCAGCTTGGGGCTAGCGGGAGCTGAGCAGTTCTTC.

As regards this clone: This sample also contains other DNA sequences that code for the same CDR3. The chain recombines TRBV5-1 with TRBJ2-7, with a weak D call TRBD1 (5 bases). The CDR3 spans 15 residues. V lost 0 bases and J lost 2, with 12 bases in between. Per germline, CDR1 SGHRS and CDR2 YFSETQ. CDR3 loop: CASSLAVGPAYEQYF. CDR3 in DNA: TGCGCCAGCAGCTTGGCCGTGGGGCCCGCCTACGAGCAGTACTTC.

The chain uses TRBV7-9 and TRBJ2-1; D gene uncertain. The CDR3 has 16 amino acids. The germline gives CDR1 SEHNR, CDR2 FQNEAQ (reference sequence). The ends were cut back, 0 bases at V and 0 bases at J, with 9 bases in the middle. CDR3 residues: CASSLAYGGSYNEQFF. The CDR3 region has the DNA TGTGCCAGCAGCTTAGCGTATGGCGGCTCCTACAATGAGCAGTTCTTC.

The chain has TRBV19 and TRBJ2-7; 9 nucleotides agree with TRBD2. V gave up 5 bases and J gave up 0 bases; unmatched junction bases: 5. The CDR3 covers 15 residues. CDR1 LNHDA and CDR2 SQIVND come from the germline V gene (reference sequence). CDR3 in DNA: TGTGCCAGTAGTCCTCTAGCGGGGAGCTCCTACGAGCAGTACTTC. Protein product: CASSPLAGSSYEQYF.

The CDR3 DNA reads as TGCGCCAGCAGCCATTGGTTCGACAGTACTACCGGGGAGCTGTTTTTT. It encodes CASSHWFDSTTGELFF. The chain combines TRBV4-1 with TRBJ2-2; TRBD1 is a possible D gene (5 bases). Germline CDR1 and CDR2: MGHRA and YSYEKL. This CDR3 has 16 amino acids. V was trimmed by 3 bases and J by 5 bases, leaving 16 bases between them.

Worth noting for this clone: The sample holds other DNA sequences that translate to the same CDR3. The chain links TRBV28 to TRBJ1-4; D might be TRBD1 (5 bases). The CDR3 is made up of 15 amino acids. Per the germline V gene, CDR1 is MDHEN and CDR2 is SYDVKM. V lost 6 bases and J 0 bases, leaving 11 bases between the germline ends. CDR3 sequence (DNA): TGTGCCAGCAGACCCAGGGTTTCAACTAATGAAAAACTGTTTTTT. This encodes CASRPRVSTNEKLFF.

The chain recombines TRBV5-1 with TRBJ2-1; 9 positions match TRBD1. The germline gives CDR1 SGHRS, CDR2 YFSETQ. The CDR3 spans 14 residues. V shed 4 bases and J 5 bases; nucleotides not matched to a gene: 4. CDR3 loop: CASSHRGLDNEQFF. DNA for the CDR3: TGCGCCAGCAGCCACAGGGGGCTGGACAATGAGCAGTTCTTC.

This clone was counted only a few times. The V and J genes are TRBV2 and TRBJ2-2; D unclear. Per the germline V gene, CDR1 is SNHLY and CDR2 is FYNNEI. Between the trimmed V and J ends, which lost 6 bases and 6 bases, there was a span of 14 bases. This CDR3 spans 14 amino acids. The CDR3 DNA follows: TGTGCCAGCAGCGCCTACTTCCAAGCCGGGGAGCTGTTTTTT. Translation: CASSAYFQAGELFF.

This chain links TRBV5-6 with TRBJ1-5, with D hard to call. Trimming took off 1 base at V and 4 bases at J, with 12 bases between the two ends. The CDR3 runs to 15 residues. Germline V CDR1 and CDR2: SGHDT, YYEEEE. The CDR3: CASSLRFGGNQPQHF. The CDR3, as DNA: TGTGCCAGCAGCTTGAGATTCGGCGGAAATCAGCCCCAGCATTTT.

The J gene is TRBJ2-7, the V gene TRBV4-3, with 7 bases aligning to TRBD1. Germline lookup yields CDR1 LGHNA and CDR2 YSLEER. This CDR3 has 15 residues. The trim removed 3 bases at V and 6 bases at J, leaving 11 bases unmatched. The CDR3 nucleotides are TGCGCCAGCAGCCACAACAGGGGAGCCCTCATCGAGCAGTACTTC. Its translation is CASSHNRGALIEQYF.

This clone was seen ten or more times. The chain is built from TRBV5-5 and TRBJ2-7, with D maybe TRBD1 (6 bases). The V gene's germline CDR1 is SGHKS and CDR2 YYEKEE (reference sequence). The CDR3 consists of 14 residues. Trimming left V 1 base short and J 2 bases short, with 10 bases between. Here the CDR3 DNA reads TGTGCCAGCAGCTTGCGACGACAGGCCTACGAGCAGTACTTC. It specifies CASSLRRQAYEQYF.